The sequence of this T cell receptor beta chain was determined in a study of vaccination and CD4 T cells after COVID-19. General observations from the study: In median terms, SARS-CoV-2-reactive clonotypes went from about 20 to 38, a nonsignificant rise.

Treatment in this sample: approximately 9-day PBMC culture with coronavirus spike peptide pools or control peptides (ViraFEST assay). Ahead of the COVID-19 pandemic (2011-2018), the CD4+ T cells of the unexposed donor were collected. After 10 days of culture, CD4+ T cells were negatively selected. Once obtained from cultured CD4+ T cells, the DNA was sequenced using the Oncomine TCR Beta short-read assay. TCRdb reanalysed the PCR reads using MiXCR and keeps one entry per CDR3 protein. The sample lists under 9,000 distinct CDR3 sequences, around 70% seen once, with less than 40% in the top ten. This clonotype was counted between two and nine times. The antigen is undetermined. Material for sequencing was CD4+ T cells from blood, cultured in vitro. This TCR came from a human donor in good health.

Written as DNA, the CDR3 is TGCAGTGCGACCTCTCGCGCGGCGCCCGGGGAGCTGTTTTTT. It codes for CSATSRAAPGELFF. V and J are TRBV20-1 and TRBJ2-2; D gene unclear. V was clipped by 6 bases and J by 6 bases, with 17 bases between them. CDR3 size: 14 residues. Germline V gene data show CDR1 as DFQATT and CDR2 as SNEGSKA (reference sequence).